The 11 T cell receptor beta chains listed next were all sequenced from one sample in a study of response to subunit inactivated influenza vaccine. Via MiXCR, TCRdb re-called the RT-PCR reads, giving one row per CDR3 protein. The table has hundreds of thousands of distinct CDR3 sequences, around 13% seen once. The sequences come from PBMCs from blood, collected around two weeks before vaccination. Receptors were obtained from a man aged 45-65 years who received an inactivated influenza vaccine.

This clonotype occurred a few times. The CDR3 DNA reads as TGCAGCGTTGAAGATATCGGGAGTGGCCATGAGCAGTTCTTC. This codes for CSVEDIGSGHEQFF. The rearrangement joins TRBV29-1 to TRBJ2-1; a possible D gene is TRBD2 (6 bases). Germline CDR1 is SQVTM and CDR2 is ANQGSEA. V dropped 0 bases and J dropped 8 bases, with 14 bases sitting between them. This CDR3 contains 14 residues.

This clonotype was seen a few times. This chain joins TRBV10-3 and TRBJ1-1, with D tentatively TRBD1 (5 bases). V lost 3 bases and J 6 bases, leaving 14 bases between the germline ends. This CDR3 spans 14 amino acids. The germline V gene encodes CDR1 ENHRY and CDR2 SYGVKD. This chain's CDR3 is CAISDLRGSAEAFF. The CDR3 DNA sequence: TGTGCCATCAGTGACCTTAGGGGTTCTGCTGAAGCTTTCTTT.

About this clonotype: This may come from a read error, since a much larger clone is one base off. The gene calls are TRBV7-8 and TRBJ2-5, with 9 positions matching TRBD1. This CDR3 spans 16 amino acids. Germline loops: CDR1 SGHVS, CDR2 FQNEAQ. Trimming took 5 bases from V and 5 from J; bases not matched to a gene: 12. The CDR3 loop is CASSTSWTGDYETQYF. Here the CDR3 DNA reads TGTGCCAGCAGCACTTCCTGGACAGGGGACTATGAGACCCAGTACTTC. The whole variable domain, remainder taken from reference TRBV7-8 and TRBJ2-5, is GAGVSQSPRYKVAKRGQDVALRCDPISGHVSLFWYQQALGQGPEFLTYFQNEAQLDKSGLPSDRFFAERPEGSVSTLKIQRTQQEDSAVYLCASSTSWTGDYETQYFGPGTRLLVL.

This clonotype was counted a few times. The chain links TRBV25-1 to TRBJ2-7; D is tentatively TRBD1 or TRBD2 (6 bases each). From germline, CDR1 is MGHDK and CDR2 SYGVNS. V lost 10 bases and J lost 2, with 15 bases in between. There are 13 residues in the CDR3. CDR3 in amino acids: CATTEGGAYEQYF. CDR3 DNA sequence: TGTGCCACGACAGAGGGGGGAGCCTACGAGCAGTACTTC.

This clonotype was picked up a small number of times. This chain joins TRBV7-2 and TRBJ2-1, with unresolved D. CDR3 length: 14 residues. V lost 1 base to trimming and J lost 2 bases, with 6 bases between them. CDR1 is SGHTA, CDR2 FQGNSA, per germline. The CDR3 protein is CASSLVQAYNEQFF. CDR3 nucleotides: TGTGCCAGCAGCTTAGTTCAAGCCTACAATGAGCAGTTCTTC. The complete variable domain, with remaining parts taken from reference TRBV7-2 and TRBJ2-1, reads GAGVSQSPSNKVTEKGKDVELRCDPISGHTALYWYRQSLGQGLEFLIYFQGNSAPDKSGLPSDRFSAERTGGSVSTLTIQRTQQEDSAVYLCASSLVQAYNEQFFGPGTRLTVL.

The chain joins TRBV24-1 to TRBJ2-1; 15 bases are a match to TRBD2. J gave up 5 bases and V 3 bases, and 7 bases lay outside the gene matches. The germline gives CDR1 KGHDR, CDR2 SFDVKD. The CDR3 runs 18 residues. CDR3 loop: CATSDGTSGRRVHNEQFF. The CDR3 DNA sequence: TGTGCCACCAGTGATGGGACTAGCGGGAGGCGGGTTCACAATGAGCAGTTCTTC.

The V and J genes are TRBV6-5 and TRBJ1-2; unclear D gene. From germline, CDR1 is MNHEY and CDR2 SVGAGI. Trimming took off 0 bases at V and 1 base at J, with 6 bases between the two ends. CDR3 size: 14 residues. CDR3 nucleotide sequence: TGTGCCAGCAGTTACTCGACTCTTAACTATGGCTACACCTTC. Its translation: CASSYSTLNYGYTF.

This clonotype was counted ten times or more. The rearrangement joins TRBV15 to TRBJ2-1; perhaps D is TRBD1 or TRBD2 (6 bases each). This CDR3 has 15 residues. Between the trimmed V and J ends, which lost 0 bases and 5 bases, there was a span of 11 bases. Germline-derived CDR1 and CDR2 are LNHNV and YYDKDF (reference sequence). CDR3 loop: CATSRDMGGNNEQFF. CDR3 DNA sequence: TGTGCCACCAGCAGAGATATGGGGGGCAACAATGAGCAGTTCTTC.

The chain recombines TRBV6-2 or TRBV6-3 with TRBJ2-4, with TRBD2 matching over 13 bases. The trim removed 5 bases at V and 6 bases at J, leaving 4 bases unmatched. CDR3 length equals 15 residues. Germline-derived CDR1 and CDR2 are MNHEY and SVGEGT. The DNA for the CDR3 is TGTGCCAGCAGTCCACGGACTAGCGGGAGAAACATTCAGTACTTC. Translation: CASSPRTSGRNIQYF.

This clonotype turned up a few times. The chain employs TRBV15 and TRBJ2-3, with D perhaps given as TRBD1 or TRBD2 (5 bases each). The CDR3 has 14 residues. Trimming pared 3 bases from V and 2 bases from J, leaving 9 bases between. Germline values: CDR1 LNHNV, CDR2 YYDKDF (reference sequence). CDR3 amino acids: CATSRGVNTDTQYF. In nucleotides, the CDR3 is TGTGCCACCAGCAGGGGGGTTAACACAGATACGCAGTATTTT.

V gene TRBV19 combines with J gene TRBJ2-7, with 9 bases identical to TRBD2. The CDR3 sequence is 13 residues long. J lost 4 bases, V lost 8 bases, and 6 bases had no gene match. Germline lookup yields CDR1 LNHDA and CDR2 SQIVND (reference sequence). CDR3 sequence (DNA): TGTGCCAGTGCCGGGACTAGCCTTTACGAGCAGTACTTC. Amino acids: CASAGTSLYEQYF.